The 3 T cell receptor beta chains given below trace back to one sample, sequenced in a study of T cell responses to AZD1222 COVID-19 vaccine. Repertoires were generated with immunoSEQ multiplex PCR, while TCRdb's copy carries only in-frame clones and drops some. The table lists approximately 120,000 clones, approximately 85% of them singletons, with approximately 4.4% in the top ten. The source was peripheral blood, collected 28 days after the second AZD1222 dose. Receptor source: an adult who received the AZD1222 COVID-19 vaccine.

The chain couples TRBV30 to TRBJ2-7; D gene ambiguous. This CDR3 is built from 11 residues. The V gene lost 0 bases and the J gene lost 6 bases, with 6 bases spanning the gap. Germline CDR1 reads GTSNPN; CDR2 reads SVGIG (reference sequence). For the CDR3, the DNA is TGTGCCTGGAGTGTAGGTGCCGAGCAGTACTTC. It specifies CAWSVGAEQYF.

The rearrangement uses TRBV7-9 and TRBJ1-5, with D hard to call. The V end lost 4 bases, the J end lost 2 bases, and 18 bases lay between the germline ends. There are 17 residues in the CDR3. Germline CDR1 reads SEHNR; CDR2 reads FQNEAQ (reference sequence). This CDR3 is CASSYDVGAIGNQPQHF. The CDR3 nucleotides are TGTGCCAGCAGCTACGATGTTGGAGCGATCGGCAATCAGCCCCAGCATTTT.

In this sample, this clone turned up a few times. This chain uses TRBV7-9 with TRBJ2-5, with D hard to call. The V gene lost 3 bases and the J gene lost 1 base, with 3 bases spanning the gap. Germline V lookup: CDR1 SEHNR, CDR2 FQNEAQ (reference sequence). The CDR3 length is 12 residues. The CDR3 spells CASSLTQETQYF. The DNA for the CDR3 is TGTGCCAGCAGCTTGACCCAAGAGACCCAGTACTTC.